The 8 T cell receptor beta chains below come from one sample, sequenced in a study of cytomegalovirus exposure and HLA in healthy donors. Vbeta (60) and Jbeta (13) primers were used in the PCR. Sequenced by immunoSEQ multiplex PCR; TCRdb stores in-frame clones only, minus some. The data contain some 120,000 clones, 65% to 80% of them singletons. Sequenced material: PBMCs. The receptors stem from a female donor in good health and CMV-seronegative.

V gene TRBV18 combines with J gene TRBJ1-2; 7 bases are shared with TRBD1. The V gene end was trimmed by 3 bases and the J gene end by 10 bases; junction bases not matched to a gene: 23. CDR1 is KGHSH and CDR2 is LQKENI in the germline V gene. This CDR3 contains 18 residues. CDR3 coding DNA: TGTGCCAGCTCACCTGACGATCTCGGGACAGTCAGAGGTGACGACTACACCTTC. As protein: CASSPDDLGTVRGDDYTF.

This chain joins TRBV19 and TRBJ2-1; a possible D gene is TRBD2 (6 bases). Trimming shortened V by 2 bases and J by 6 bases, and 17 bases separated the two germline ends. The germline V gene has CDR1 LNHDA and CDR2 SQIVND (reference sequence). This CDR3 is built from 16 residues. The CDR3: CASSIQGLEGFNEQFF. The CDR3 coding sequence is TGTGCCAGTAGTATACAAGGACTGGAGGGATTCAATGAGCAGTTCTTC.

This chain's CDR3 is CASSPRAQGAGEAFF. The CDR3 DNA is TGTGCCAGCAGCCCAAGGGCCCAGGGCGCGGGAGAGGCTTTCTTT. The chain couples TRBV7-8 to TRBJ1-1; tentative D call: TRBD1 (5 bases). The CDR3 sequence is 15 residues long. The germline gives CDR1 SGHVS, CDR2 FQNEAQ. The V end lost 5 bases, the J end lost 11 bases, and 24 bases lay between the germline ends.

CDR3 DNA sequence: TGTGCCAGCAGCTTGGGGGGGGGTGGGACCCAGTACTTC. Translated, it gives CASSLGGGGTQYF. The rearrangement links TRBV5-5 to TRBJ2-5, with 7 bases matching TRBD2. CDR1 is SGHKS and CDR2 is YYEKEE in the germline V gene (reference sequence). The CDR3 is made up of 13 amino acids. Trimming took 0 bases from V and 7 from J; bases not matched to a gene: 3.

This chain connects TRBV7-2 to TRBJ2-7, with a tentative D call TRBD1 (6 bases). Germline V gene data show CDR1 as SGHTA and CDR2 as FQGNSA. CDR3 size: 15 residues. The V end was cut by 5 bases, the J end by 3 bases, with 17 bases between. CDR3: CASSPTLRDNYEQYF. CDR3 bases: TGTGCCAGCAGCCCGACTCTCCGGGACAACTACGAGCAGTACTTC.

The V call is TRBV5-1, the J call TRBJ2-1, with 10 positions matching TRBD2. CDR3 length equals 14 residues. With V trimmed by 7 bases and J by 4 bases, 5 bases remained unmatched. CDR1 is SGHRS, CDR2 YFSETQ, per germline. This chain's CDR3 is CASSSGGQYNEQFF. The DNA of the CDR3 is TGCGCCAGCTCTAGCGGGGGCCAGTACAATGAGCAGTTCTTC.

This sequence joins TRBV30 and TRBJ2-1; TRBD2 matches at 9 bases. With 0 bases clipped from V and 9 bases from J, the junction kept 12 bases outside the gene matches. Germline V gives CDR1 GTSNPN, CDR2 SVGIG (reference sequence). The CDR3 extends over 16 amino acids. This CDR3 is CAWSVVAGGPDAEQFF. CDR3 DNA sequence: TGTGCCTGGAGTGTTGTGGCGGGGGGGCCTGACGCTGAGCAGTTCTTC.

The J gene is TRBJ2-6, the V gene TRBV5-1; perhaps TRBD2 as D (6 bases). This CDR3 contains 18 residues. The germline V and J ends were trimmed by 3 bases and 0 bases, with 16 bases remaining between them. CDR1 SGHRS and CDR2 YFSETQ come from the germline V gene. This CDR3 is CASSSRDSLSSGANVLTF. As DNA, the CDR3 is TGCGCCAGCAGCTCCCGGGACTCGCTGAGCTCTGGGGCCAACGTCCTGACTTTC. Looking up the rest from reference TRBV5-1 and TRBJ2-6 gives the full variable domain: KAGVTQTPRYLIKTRGQQVTLSCSPISGHRSVSWYQQTPGQGLQFLFEYFSETQRNKGNFPGRFSGRQFSNSRSEMNVSTLELGDSALYLCASSSRDSLSSGANVLTFGAGSRLTVL.